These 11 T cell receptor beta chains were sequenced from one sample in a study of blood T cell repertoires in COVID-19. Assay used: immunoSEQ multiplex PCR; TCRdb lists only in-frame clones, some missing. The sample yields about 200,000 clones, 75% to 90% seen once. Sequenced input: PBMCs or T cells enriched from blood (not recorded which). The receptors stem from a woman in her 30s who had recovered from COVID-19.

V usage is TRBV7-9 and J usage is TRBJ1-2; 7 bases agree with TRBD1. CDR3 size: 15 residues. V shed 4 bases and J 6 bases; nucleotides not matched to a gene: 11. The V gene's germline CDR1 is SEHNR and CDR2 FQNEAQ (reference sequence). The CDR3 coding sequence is TGTGCCAGCAGCTCCGTGTTGGGGACAGTGGATGGCTACACCTTC. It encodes CASSSVLGTVDGYTF.

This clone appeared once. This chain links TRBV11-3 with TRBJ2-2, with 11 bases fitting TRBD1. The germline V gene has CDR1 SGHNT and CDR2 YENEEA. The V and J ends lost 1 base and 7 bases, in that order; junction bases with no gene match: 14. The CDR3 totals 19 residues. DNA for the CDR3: TGTGCCAGCAGCTTAGGAGGACAGGGGGCACGACTATCCGACGGGGAGCTGTTTTTT. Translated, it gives CASSLGGQGARLSDGELFF.

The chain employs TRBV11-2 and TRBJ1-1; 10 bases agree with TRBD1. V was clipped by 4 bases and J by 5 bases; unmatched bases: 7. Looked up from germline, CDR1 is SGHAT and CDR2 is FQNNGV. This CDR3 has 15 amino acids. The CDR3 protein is CASSSVGTGVTEAFF. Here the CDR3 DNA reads TGTGCCAGCAGCTCAGTCGGGACAGGGGTGACTGAAGCTTTCTTT.

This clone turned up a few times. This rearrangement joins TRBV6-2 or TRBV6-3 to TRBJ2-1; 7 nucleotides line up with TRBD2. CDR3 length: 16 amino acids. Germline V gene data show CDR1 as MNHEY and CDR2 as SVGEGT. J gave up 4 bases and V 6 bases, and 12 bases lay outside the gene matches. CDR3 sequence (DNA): TGTGCCAGCAGCCAAGAACCGGGACTATTATACAATGAGCAGTTCTTC. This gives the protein CASSQEPGLLYNEQFF.

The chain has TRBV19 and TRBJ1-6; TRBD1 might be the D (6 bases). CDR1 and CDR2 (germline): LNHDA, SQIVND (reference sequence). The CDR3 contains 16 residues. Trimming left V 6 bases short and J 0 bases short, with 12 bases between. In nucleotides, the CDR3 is TGTGCCAGTAGGGCCCAGGACAGCTCCTATAATTCACCCCTCCACTTT. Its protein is CASRAQDSSYNSPLHF.

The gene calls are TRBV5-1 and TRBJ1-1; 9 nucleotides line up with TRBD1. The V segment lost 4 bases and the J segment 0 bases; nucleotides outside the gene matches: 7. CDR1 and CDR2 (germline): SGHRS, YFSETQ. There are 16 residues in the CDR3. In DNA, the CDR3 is TGCGCCAGCAGCCTGAAGGACAGGGGCCTGAACACTGAAGCTTTCTTT. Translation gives CASSLKDRGLNTEAFF.

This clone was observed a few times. The DNA of the CDR3 is TGCGCCAGCAGCCAAATGAGCTATGGCTACACCTTC. This translates into CASSQMSYGYTF. The chain links TRBV4-1 to TRBJ1-2; no clear D. This CDR3 is built from 12 residues. Germline V gives CDR1 MGHRA, CDR2 YSYEKL. V was clipped by 2 bases and J by 4 bases, with 5 bases between them.

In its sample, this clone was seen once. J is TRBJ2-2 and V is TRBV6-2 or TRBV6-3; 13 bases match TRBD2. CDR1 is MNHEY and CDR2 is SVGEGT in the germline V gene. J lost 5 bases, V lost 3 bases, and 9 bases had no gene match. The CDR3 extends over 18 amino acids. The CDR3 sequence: CASSYSPGLAGRTGELFF. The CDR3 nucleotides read TGTGCCAGCAGTTATTCGCCGGGACTAGCGGGGAGGACCGGGGAGCTGTTTTTT.

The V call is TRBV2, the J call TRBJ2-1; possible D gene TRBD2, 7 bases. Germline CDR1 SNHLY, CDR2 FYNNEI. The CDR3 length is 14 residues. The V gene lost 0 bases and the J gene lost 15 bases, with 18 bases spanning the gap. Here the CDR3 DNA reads TGTGCCAGCAGTGAAGCGCTTGGGGGGGCCAAGGGGTTCTTC. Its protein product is CASSEALGGAKGFF. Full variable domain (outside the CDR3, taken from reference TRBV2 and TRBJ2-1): EPEVTQTPSHQVTQMGQEVILRCVPISNHLYFYWYRQILGQKVEFLVSFYNNEISEKSEIFDDQFSVERPDGSNFTLKIRSTKLEDSAMYFCASSEALGGAKGFFGPGTRLTVL.

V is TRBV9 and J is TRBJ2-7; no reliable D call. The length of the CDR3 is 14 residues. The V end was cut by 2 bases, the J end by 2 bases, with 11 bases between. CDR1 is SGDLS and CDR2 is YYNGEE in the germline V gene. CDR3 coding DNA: TGTGCCAGCAGCGTTGACATGGGCGCCTACGAGCAGTACTTC. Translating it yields CASSVDMGAYEQYF.

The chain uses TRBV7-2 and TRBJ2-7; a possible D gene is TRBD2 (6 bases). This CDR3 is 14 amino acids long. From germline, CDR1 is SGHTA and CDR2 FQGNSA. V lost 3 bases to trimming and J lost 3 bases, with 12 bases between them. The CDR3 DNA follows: TGTGCCAGCAGCTTTAGCGGAGAGGTCTACGAGCAGTACTTC. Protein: CASSFSGEVYEQYF.